Each of the 3 T cell receptor beta chains below was sequenced from the same sample in a study of CD8+ T cells in alopecia areata. This sample's treatment: oral pan-JAK inhibitor, 5-10 mg twice daily. Isolated RNA was reverse transcribed into cDNA used as the sequencing template. The data were produced by immunoSEQ multiplex PCR, yet TCRdb's version contains in-frame clones alone and is incomplete. The repertoire holds nearly 200,000 clones, with roughly 64% as singletons. This sample comprised CD4+ T cells sorted from blood, obtained at week 24, from a patient treated with tofacitinib. These TCRs come from a human donor with alopecia areata.

The gene calls are TRBV4-3 and TRBJ2-1; maybe TRBD2 (7 bases). CDR3 length equals 18 residues. Trimming removed 0 bases at V and 8 bases at J, with 23 bases between. Germline CDR1 LGHNA, CDR2 YSLEER. The CDR3 loop reads CASSQDRGASDWGDEQFF. For the CDR3, the DNA is TGCGCCAGCAGCCAAGATCGGGGGGCCTCCGATTGGGGGGATGAGCAGTTCTTC.

The table lists this clone with a few counts. The chain is built from TRBV28 and TRBJ1-1; TRBD1 aligns across 7 bases. From germline, CDR1 is MDHEN and CDR2 SYDVKM. With V trimmed by 6 bases and J by 6 bases, 7 bases remained unmatched. This CDR3 is built from 13 residues. The CDR3 region has the DNA TGTGCCAGCAGGAGGGGGCTCCGGGCTGAAGCTTTCTTT. It translates to CASRRGLRAEAFF.

The V call is TRBV25-1, the J call TRBJ2-1; no reliable D call. Germline V lookup: CDR1 MGHDK, CDR2 SYGVNS. The V end was cut by 4 bases, the J end by 6 bases, with 16 bases between. The CDR3 contains 15 residues. The CDR3 nucleotides are TGTGCCAGCAGTGCTCTCAGACTTAGACCCAATGAGCAGTTCTTC. It codes for CASSALRLRPNEQFF.